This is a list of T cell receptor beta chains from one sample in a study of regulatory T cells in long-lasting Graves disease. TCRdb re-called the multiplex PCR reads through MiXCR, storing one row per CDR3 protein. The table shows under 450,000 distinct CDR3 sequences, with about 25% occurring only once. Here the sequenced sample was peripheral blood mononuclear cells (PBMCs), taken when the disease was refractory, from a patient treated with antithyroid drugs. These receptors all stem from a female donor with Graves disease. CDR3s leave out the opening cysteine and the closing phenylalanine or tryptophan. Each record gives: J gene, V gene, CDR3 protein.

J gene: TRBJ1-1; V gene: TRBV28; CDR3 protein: ATTKAGAEAF
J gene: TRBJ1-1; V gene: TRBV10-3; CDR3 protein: AISGEGTEAF
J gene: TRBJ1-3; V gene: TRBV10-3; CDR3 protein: AISEPDRIPGNTIY
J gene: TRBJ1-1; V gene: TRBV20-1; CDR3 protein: SARRGRSEAF
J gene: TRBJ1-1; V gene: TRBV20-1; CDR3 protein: SASQGLWYTEAF
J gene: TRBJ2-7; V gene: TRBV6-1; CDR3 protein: ASSDTYYEQC
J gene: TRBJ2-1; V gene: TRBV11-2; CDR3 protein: ASSRTSARVYNEQF
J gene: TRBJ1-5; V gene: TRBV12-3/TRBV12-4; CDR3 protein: ASSTGTNSIQPQH
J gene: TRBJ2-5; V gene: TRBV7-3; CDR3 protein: ASSRSGGPETQY
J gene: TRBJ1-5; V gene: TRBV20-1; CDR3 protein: SARSGGAQPQH
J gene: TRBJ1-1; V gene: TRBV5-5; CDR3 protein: ASSLDLGYMSTEAF
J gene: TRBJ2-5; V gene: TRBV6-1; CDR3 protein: ASSEGVSGRSKTQY
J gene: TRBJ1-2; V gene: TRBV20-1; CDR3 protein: STSRNSRPYT
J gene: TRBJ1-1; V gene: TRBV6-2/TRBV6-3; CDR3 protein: ASSFEQGANFEAF
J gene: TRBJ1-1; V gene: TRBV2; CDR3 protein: ASAKTGRNTEAF
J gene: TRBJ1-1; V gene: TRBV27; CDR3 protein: ASSLSSGMNTEAF
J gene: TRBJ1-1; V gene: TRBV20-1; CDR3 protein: SPNGGMNTEAF
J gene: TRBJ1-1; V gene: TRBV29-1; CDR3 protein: SVDRGSGEAF
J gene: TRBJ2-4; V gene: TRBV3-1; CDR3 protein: ASSQGGSIQY
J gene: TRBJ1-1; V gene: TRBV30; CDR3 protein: AWSVTGGVTEAF
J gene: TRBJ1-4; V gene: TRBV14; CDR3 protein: ASSLSGTGNEKLF
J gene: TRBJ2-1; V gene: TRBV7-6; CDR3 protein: ASSLESLAGENEQF
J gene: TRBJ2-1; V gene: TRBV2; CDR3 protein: ASSTSGRLNEQF
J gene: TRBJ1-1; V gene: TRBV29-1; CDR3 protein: SVEPGTGGAEAF
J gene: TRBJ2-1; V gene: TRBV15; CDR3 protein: ATSKQGPSSSSYNEQF
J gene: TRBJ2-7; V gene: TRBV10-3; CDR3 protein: AISDPGASGYEQY
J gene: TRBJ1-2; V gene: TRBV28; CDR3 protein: ASSYGVTGTYGYT
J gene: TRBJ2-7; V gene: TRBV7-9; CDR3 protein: ASSGRASGSNEQY
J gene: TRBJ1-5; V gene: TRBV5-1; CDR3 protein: ASSSKTFSNQPQH
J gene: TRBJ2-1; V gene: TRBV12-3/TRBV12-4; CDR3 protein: ASSLSAYNEQF
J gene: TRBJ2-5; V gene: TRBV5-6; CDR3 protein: ASSGQGTQETQY
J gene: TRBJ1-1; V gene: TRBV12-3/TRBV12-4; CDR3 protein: ASRTTGYATEAF